This T cell receptor beta chain was profiled in a study of blood T cell repertoires in COVID-19. The authors' processing: Reference gene primers were amplified, and this amplification served to estimate nucleated cell counts. Only in-frame clones appear in the TCRdb table, and some are missing; sequencing was by immunoSEQ multiplex PCR. D and trimming were read from the DNA, whereas the V and J calls and clone size are those reported in that table. Seen here are about 110,000 clones, around 80% observed once, and the top ten hold around 3.5%. CDR1 LGHDT and CDR2 YNNKEL come from the germline V gene (reference sequence). CDR3 size: 16 residues. V lost 5 bases and J lost 0; bases outside the gene matches: 5.

The chain combines TRBV3-1 (or the pseudogene TRBV3-2) with TRBJ1-3, with 9 bases lining up with TRBD1. This sequence originates from a woman at least 80 years old with acute or convalescent COVID-19. The sequenced material came from peripheral blood. CDR3 loop: CASSLGTGTSGNTIYF. In DNA form, the CDR3 reads TGTGCCAGCAGCTTGGGGACAGGGACCTCTGGAAACACCATATATTTT.